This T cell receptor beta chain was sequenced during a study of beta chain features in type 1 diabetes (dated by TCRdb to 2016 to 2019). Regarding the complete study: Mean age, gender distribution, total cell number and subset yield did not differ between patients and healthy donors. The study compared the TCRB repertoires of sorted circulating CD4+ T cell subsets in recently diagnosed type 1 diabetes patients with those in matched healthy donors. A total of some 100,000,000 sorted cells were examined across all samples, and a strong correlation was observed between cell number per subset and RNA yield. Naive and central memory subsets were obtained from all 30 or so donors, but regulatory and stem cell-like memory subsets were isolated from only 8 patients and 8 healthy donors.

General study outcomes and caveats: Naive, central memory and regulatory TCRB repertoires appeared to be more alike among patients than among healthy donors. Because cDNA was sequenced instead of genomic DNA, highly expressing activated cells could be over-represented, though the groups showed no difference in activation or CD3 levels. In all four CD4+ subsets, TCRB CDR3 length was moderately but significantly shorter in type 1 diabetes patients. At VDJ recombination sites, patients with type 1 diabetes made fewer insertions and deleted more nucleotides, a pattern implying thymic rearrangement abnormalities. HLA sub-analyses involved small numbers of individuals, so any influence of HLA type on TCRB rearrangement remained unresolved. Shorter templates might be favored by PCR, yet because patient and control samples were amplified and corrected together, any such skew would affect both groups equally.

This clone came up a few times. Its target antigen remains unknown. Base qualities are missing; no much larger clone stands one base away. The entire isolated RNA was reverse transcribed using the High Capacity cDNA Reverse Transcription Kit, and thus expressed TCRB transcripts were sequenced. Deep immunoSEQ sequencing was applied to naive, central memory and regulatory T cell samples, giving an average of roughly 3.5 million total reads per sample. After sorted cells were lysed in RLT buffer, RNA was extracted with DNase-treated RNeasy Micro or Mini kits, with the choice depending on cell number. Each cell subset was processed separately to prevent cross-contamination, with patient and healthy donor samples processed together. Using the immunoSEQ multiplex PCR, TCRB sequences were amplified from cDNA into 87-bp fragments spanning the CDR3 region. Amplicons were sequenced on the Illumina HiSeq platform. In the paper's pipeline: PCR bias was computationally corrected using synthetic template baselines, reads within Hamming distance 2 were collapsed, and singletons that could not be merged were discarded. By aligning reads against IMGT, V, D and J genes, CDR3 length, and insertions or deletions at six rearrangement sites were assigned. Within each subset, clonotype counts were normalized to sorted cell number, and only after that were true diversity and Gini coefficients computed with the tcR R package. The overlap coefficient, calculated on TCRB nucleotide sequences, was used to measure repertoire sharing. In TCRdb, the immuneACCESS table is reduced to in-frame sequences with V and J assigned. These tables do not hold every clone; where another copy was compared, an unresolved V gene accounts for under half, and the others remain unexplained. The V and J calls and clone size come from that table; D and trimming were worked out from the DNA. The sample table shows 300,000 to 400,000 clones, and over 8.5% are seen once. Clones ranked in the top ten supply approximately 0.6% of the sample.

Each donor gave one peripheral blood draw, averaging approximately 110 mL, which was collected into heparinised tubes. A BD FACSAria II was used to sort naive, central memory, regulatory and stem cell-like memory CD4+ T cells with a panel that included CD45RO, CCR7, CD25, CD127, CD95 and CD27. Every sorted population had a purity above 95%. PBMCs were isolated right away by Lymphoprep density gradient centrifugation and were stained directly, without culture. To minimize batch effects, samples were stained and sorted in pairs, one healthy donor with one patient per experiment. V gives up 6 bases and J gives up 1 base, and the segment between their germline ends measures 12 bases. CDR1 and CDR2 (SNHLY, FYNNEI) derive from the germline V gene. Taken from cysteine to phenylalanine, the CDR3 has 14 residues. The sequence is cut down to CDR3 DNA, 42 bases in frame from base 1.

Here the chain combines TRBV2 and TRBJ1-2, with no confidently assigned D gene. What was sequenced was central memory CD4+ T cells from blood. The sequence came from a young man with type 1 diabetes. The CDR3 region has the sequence CASSPAPFNYGYTF. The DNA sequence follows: TGTGCCAGCAGCCCAGCACCCTTTAACTATGGCTACACCTTC. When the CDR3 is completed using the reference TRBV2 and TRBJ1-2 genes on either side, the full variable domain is EPEVTQTPSHQVTQMGQEVILRCVPISNHLYFYWYRQILGQKVEFLVSFYNNEISEKSEIFDDQFSVERPDGSNFTLKIRSTKLEDSAMYFCASSPAPFNYGYTFGSGTRLTVV.